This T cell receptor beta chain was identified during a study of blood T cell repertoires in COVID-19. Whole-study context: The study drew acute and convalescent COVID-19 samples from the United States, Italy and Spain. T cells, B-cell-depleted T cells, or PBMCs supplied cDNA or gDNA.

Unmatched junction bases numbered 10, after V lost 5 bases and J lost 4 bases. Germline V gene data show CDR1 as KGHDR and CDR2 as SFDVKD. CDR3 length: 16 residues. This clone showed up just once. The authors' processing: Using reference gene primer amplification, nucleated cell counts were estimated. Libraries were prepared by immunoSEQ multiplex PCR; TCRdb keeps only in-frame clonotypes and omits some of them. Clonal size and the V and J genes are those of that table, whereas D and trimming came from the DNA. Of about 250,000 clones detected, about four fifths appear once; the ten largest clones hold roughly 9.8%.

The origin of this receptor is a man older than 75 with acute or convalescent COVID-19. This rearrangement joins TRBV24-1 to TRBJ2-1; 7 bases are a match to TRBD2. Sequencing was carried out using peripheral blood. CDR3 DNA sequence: TGTGCCACCAGTGGGGCCCGAGCGGGGCGGTACAATGAGCAGTTCTTC. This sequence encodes CATSGARAGRYNEQFF.